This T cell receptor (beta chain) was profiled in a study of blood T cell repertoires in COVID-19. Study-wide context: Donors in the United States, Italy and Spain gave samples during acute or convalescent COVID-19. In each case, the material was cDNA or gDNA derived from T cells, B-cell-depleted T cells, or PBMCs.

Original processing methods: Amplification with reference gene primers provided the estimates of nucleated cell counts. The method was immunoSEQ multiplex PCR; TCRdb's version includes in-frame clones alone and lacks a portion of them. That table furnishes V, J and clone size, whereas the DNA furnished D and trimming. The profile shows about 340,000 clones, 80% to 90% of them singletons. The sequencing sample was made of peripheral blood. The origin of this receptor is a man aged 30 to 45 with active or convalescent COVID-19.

The CDR3 sequence is CASSRAAGSARGNYGYTF. CDR3 sequence (DNA): TGTGCCAGCAGCCGTGCGGCGGGGAGTGCTAGGGGTAACTATGGCTACACCTTC. The rearrangement uses TRBV5-4 and TRBJ1-2; maybe TRBD1 (5 bases). Germline V gives CDR1 SGHNT, CDR2 YYREEE (reference sequence). V shed 4 bases and J shed 1 base, with 23 bases lying between them. The CDR3 totals 18 residues. Variable domain in full (rest from reference TRBV5-4 and TRBJ1-2): ETGVTQSPTHLIKTRGQQVTLRCSSQSGHNTVSWYQQALGQGPQFIFQYYREEENGRGNFPPRFSGLQFPNYSSELNVNALELDDSALYLCASSRAAGSARGNYGYTFGSGTRLTVV.